This TCR beta chain derives from a study of CD8+CD57+ T cells in acquired aplastic anemia. Background on the study: Mean yield of DNA from sorted CD4+ and CD8+ cells was around 3 ug.

As to this clonotype: What it binds is unknown. One end of the junction fails to match germline, which may point to a read error.

General observations from the study: No significant difference in CD8+ Simpson's diversity was found between patients and controls.

Germline V gene lookup returns CDR1 SGHDT and CDR2 YYEEEE. The CDR3 consists of 14 residues. Sequencing involved patients with CD8+CD57+ cell expansion previously shown by flow cytometry. There was no therapy given to any patient before the blood sampling took place. Profiles of TCR beta VDJ and CDR3 were generated from a genomic DNA template. TCRdb independently ran MiXCR on the reads; one entry per CDR3 protein. The sample has around 170,000 distinct CDR3 sequences, roughly half seen once; the top ten hold around 9.7%. The sample was sorted CD4+, CD8+, or CD8+CD57+ T cells (not recorded which) from PBMCs. The V gene is TRBV5-6, the J gene TRBJ2-6; D gene ambiguous. The clonotype originates from a human donor with aplastic anemia. CDR3 amino acids: CASRGHSGANVLTF. Written as DNA, the CDR3 is TGTGCCAGCAGAGGCCACTCTGGTGCCAACGTCCTGACTTTC.